This T cell receptor beta chain stems from a study of human T cells and chemical hapten exposure (dated by TCRdb to the early 2020s). Turning to the overall study: For sensitization, 2% DPC in acetone was applied to a 2 cm by 2 cm area of upper inner arm skin. Blood samples were taken from patients before sensitization (week 0) and then at 2, 6 and about 24 weeks after DPC sensitization. The patient cohort, mostly female, included alopecia areata with under or over 50% scalp involvement, alopecia totalis and alopecia universalis. Around 29 alopecia patients provided blood for TCR sequencing at one to four time points (pre-sensitization, 2, 6 and 24 weeks). The libraries were sequenced as a pool, and the TCR yield per sample differed mostly because of small variations in library volumes within the pool. Patch testing was done on the upper back using Finn chambers containing 0.01% DPC, and results were scored after 6 days according to International Contact Dermatitis Research Group standards. Throughout the study period of roughly 24 weeks, patients also received therapeutic DPC doses to the scalp every week. In alopecia patients, the study followed how the peripheral blood TCR repertoire changed in vivo over primary and secondary sensitization to diphenylcyclopropenone (DPC), a hapten.

The time point label, as the study defines it: pre-sensitization, week 0. The intended sense of this specimen's treatment or condition label: therapeutic diphenylcyclopropenone sensitization with weekly scalp DPC. At each patch-test visit, blood was drawn before the patch test was applied. Patients were considered eligible if aged 18 to 70, diagnosed with alopecia and deemed suitable for DPC therapy, and patients were excluded if pregnant. Total RNA was isolated from unfractionated whole blood collected in Tempus Blood RNA tubes. The paper as a whole reports these results and caveats: Because every patient had alopecia, a presumed autoimmune disease, the patients' immune response might differ from that of healthy individuals. Repeated subsampling changed both the strength of the expansion versus patch-test correlation and the threshold at which the correlation became significant. DPC sensitization did not change how many TCRs were above 1 in 1000 frequency, and no evidence was found of alterations in global repertoire structure. The number of PT1 expanded TCRs positively correlated with patch test score, significant at thresholds 8, 16 and 32 but not 4. Expanded TCRs formed significantly more large CDR3 similarity clusters than pre-sensitization or healthy control sets, consistent with antigen-driven responses.

The method was RACE. Sequencing was carried out with a NextSeq 500. During library preparation, unique molecular identifiers were attached to individual cDNA molecules so that TCRs could be counted in a quantitative, reproducible way. From each blood RNA sample, both TCR alpha and TCR beta chains were sequenced. On the authors' methods: The median number of TCRs per sample was some 100,000, ranging from about 23,224 to 700,000. The Decombinator software suite was used to annotate the V, J and CDR3 of the TCR reads. For the PS versus PT1 abundance plots, all samples were subsampled to the same number of TCRs (28,000). TCRs were defined as expanded if absent before sensitization and observed at least eight times at the 2-week time point. Using fastp trimming at Q25 and MiXCR clonotype assembly, TCRdb reanalyzed the public sequencing data and kept in-frame beta chains. Rows matching on CDR3 protein sequence are summarized as one entry with the most common DNA and genes. TCRdb assigned the V and J calls; the authors' analysis was not used. For this sample there are tens of thousands of distinct CDR3 sequences; about 7% appear just once. The ten largest clones add up to around 1.6% of the sample.

Spanning cysteine to phenylalanine, the CDR3 consists of 16 amino acids. Just CDR3 DNA is preserved here, 48 bases in frame from base 1. V lost 3 bases and J lost 5 bases; the stretch between them is 19 bases long. The germline V gene (reference sequence) sets CDR1 to SGHKS and CDR2 to YYEKEE. Note on this clonotype: This clone's antigen is unknown. No quality values exist for individual bases; no much larger clone is one base distant.

Here the sequenced sample was whole blood, taken in connection with sensitization to the hapten diphenylcyclopropenone (DPC). The chain employs TRBV5-5 and TRBJ2-3; the D call is possibly TRBD1 or TRBD2, each sharing 5 bases. This receptor was obtained from a woman aged 25 to 39 with alopecia areata. Some clones in this sample may be carry-over from other donors' samples. The bases read TGTGCCAGCAGCTGGGGCTTGGCGGGTATGGGAGATACGCAGTATTTT. Its product reads: CASSWGLAGMGDTQYF.